This T cell receptor beta chain comes out of a study of blood T cell repertoires in COVID-19. At the level of the study: From the United States, Italy and Spain came samples of acute and convalescent COVID-19. PBMCs, B-cell-depleted T cells, or T cells were the source of the cDNA or gDNA that made up the material.

Germline CDR1 LNHDA, CDR2 SQIVND (reference sequence). Trimming removed 4 bases from V and 0 bases from J, with 9 bases in between. There are 14 residues in the CDR3. Under the authors' procedure: The assay estimated nucleated cells by amplifying reference gene primers. Clones were sequenced by immunoSEQ multiplex PCR, and TCRdb holds only the in-frame ones, with some missing. Clonal size and the V and J genes are those of that table, whereas D and trimming came from the DNA. Found here are some 100,000 clones, roughly 92% of them singletons; the top ten hold roughly 6.6%. The sample taken for sequencing was peripheral blood. The TCR sequence derives from a woman in her sixties or seventies with active COVID-19. V gene TRBV19 combines with J gene TRBJ1-2; D remains ambiguous. CDR3 in amino acids: CASSTQGANYGYTF. In DNA, the CDR3 is TGTGCCAGTAGTACACAAGGAGCTAACTATGGCTACACCTTC.